What follows are 9 T cell receptor beta chains derived from one specimen sequenced in a study of blood T cell repertoires in COVID-19. The assay was immunoSEQ multiplex PCR, and TCRdb's table has in-frame clones only and misses some. Of almost 500,000 clones in the sample, roughly nine tenths were seen once. The specimen sequenced was PBMCs or T cells enriched from blood (not recorded which). The receptor set was obtained from a woman in her sixties or seventies who had recovered from COVID-19.

This chain joins TRBV2 and TRBJ1-2, with D perhaps TRBD1 (5 bases). With 3 bases removed from V and 1 base from J, the gap between germline ends came to 9 bases. The CDR3 contains 14 residues. Germline CDR1 is SNHLY and CDR2 is FYNNEI. The CDR3 nucleotides read TGTGCCAGCAGTGACGCAGGGCATAACTATGGCTACACCTTC. Protein sequence: CASSDAGHNYGYTF.

V is TRBV29-1 and J is TRBJ2-5, with TRBD1 matching 7 bases. V gave up 2 bases and J gave up 5 bases; unmatched junction bases: 8. The CDR3 is 14 residues long. CDR1 and CDR2 (germline): SQVTM, ANQGSEA. CDR3 sequence reads: CSVEKGARRETQYF. In DNA, the CDR3 is TGCAGCGTTGAAAAGGGGGCGCGACGGGAGACCCAGTACTTC.

This clone was counted once. The chain recombines TRBV10-1 with TRBJ1-1; no clear D. Deletions cut 4 bases from V and 3 bases from J, with 9 bases between. Germline V gene sequence: CDR1 WNHNN, CDR2 SYGVQD (reference sequence). The CDR3 length is 13 residues. In DNA form, the CDR3 reads TGCGCCAGCAGTGGAATCAGCGACACTGAAGCTTTCTTT. Amino acids: CASSGISDTEAFF.

The gene calls are TRBV2 and TRBJ1-2; D gene uncertain. Germline assignment: CDR1 SNHLY and CDR2 FYNNEI. V was clipped by 7 bases and J by 7 bases, with 13 bases between them. The CDR3 covers 12 residues. The CDR3: CASTESAGGYTF. Written as DNA, the CDR3 is TGTGCCAGCACAGAATCCGCTGGTGGCTACACCTTC.

On this clone: Within the sample, other DNA sequences also encode this same CDR3. The genes are TRBV24-1 and TRBJ1-2, with TRBD1 identical over 9 bases. The CDR3 runs 14 residues. CDR1 is KGHDR and CDR2 is SFDVKD in the germline V gene. Unmatched junction bases numbered 3, after V lost 4 bases and J lost 4 bases. The CDR3 sequence is CATSDPGQGYGYTF. CDR3 DNA sequence: TGTGCCACCAGTGACCCGGGACAGGGCTATGGCTACACCTTC.

This rearrangement joins TRBV18 to TRBJ1-1; D not resolved. V was clipped by 3 bases and J by 3 bases, with 8 bases between them. CDR3 size: 13 residues. Germline CDR1 is KGHSH and CDR2 is LQKENI. This chain's CDR3 is CASSPYIDTEAFF. The CDR3 DNA reads TGTGCCAGCTCACCTTACATTGACACTGAAGCTTTCTTT.

The genes are TRBV19 and TRBJ1-5; D gene ambiguous. CDR1 is LNHDA and CDR2 is SQIVND in the germline V gene (reference sequence). V was cut by 5 bases and J by 0 bases, with 17 bases left in between. The CDR3 has 17 residues. The DNA for the CDR3 is TGTGCCAGTAGTCCTGGCAGGTCTCTCTATAGCAATCAGCCCCAGCATTTT. Translated, it gives CASSPGRSLYSNQPQHF.

The genes are TRBV5-1 and TRBJ1-1; D is possibly TRBD1 (6 bases). The CDR3 consists of 14 residues. Trimming pared 4 bases from V and 3 bases from J, leaving 13 bases between. From germline, CDR1 is SGHRS and CDR2 YFSETQ. CDR3 region: CASSIRGVDTEAFF. The CDR3 region has the DNA TGCGCCAGCAGCATCAGGGGAGTAGACACTGAAGCTTTCTTT.

J is TRBJ1-2 and V is TRBV2, with 7 bases identical to TRBD1. The CDR3 runs 15 residues. V gave up 7 bases and J gave up 1 base; unmatched junction bases: 9. Germline values: CDR1 SNHLY, CDR2 FYNNEI. The CDR3 DNA reads as TGTGCCAGCAACCGGGACAGTACCGGTAACTATGGCTACACCTTC. Translation gives CASNRDSTGNYGYTF.